This T cell receptor beta chain is from a study of Ad26.COV2.S vaccination and SARS-CoV-2 variants. Clones were read by immunoSEQ multiplex PCR, and TCRdb kept only the in-frame ones, dropping some. The sample lists under 550,000 clones, approximately 90% seen once, with approximately 12% in the top ten. As for treatment: around 19 received Ad26.COV2.S at low or high dose, single or two shots; a few received placebo; per-sample allocation not given. The samples were gathered on day 63 after the first injection of vaccine or placebo. The CDR3 has 13 residues. J gave up 9 bases and V 5 bases, and 6 bases lay outside the gene matches.

The chain is built from TRBV12-3 or TRBV12-4 and TRBJ2-4; 8 nucleotides agree with TRBD1. Specimen: peripheral blood, collected in a trial of Ad26.COV2.S vaccine versus placebo. This TCR was sampled from a person between 18 and 65 years old who received the Ad26.COV2.S COVID-19 vaccine or a placebo. CDR3 sequence (DNA): TGTGCCAGCAGTGCCTCCGGGACAGGCATTCAGTACTTC. Translation: CASSASGTGIQYF.